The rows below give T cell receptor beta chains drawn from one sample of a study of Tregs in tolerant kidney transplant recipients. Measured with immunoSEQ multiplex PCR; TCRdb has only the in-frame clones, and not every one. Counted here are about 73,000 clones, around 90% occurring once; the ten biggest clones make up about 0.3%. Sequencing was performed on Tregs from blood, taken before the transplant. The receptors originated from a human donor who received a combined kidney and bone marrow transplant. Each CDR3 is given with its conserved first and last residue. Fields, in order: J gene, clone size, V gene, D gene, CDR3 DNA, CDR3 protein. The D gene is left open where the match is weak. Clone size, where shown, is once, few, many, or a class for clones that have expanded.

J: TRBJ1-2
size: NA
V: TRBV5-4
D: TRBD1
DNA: TGTGCCAGCAGCTTGGCAGGGGGCGGTGGCTACACCTTC
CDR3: CASSLAGGGGYTF

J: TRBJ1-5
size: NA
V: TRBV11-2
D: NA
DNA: TGTGCCAGCCGACTTACTGGCAATCGGCCCCAGCATTTT
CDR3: CASRLTGNRPQHF

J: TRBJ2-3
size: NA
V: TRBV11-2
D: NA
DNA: TGTGCCAGCAGCTTAGCCGGGCCCCCAACAGATACGCAGTATTTT
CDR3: CASSLAGPPTDTQYF

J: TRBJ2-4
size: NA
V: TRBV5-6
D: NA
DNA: TGTGCCAGCAGCTTGGGGCAACTAGCCAAAAACATTCAGTACTTC
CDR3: CASSLGQLAKNIQYF

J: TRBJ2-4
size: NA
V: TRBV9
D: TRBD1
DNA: TGTGCCAGCAGCCCCCTGGGGACAGGGGGCCACCTAGCCAAAAACATTCAGTACTTC
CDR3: CASSPLGTGGHLAKNIQYF

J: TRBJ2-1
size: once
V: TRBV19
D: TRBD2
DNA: TGTGCCAGTAGTAACGGACTAGCGGGAGGGCCGGAATACAATGAGCAGTTCTTC
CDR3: CASSNGLAGGPEYNEQFF

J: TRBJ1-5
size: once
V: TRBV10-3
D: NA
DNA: TGTGCCATCAGTGAGGGGGTTAGCAATCAGCCCCAGCATTTT
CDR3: CAISEGVSNQPQHF

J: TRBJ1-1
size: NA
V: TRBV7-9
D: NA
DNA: TGTGCCAGCAGCAGACAGGTCGCTGAAGCTTTCTTT
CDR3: CASSRQVAEAFF

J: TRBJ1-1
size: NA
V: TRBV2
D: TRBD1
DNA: TGTGCCAGCAGGCCTGGGACAGCCTATGAAGCTTTCTTT
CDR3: CASRPGTAYEAFF

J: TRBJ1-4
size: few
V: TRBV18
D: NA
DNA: TGTGCCAGCTCACCAACAGGGCCCGCTGGGGAAAAACTGTTTTTT
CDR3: CASSPTGPAGEKLFF

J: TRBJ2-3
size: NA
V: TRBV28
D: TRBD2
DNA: TGTGCCAGCCCCCCCGAACTAGCGGGAGCCCGGGGCACAGATACGCAGTATTTT
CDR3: CASPPELAGARGTDTQYF

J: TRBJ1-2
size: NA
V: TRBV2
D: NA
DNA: TGTGCCAGCAGTGAATTCAGGGCCCGCTATGGCTACACCTTC
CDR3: CASSEFRARYGYTF

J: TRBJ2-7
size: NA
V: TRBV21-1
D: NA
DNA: TGTGCCAGCAGCAAAGGGGCTCTCGACACGGGCTACGAGCAGTACTTC
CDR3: CASSKGALDTGYEQYF

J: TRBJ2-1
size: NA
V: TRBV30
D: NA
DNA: TGTGCCTGGATTAAGGTAGCCTTCTACAATGAGCAGTTCTTC
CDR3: CAWIKVAFYNEQFF

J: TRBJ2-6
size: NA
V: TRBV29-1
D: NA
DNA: TGCAGCGTTATGACGTCCTCTGGGGCCAACGTCCTGACTTTC
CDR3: CSVMTSSGANVLTF

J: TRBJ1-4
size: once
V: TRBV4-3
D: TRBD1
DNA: TGCGCCAGCAGCCAGCTCCCGACAGGGGGGGGTGTTGGCGGAGACGAAAAACTGTTTTTT
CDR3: CASSQLPTGGGVGGDEKLFF

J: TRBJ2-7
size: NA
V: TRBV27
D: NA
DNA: TGTGCCAGCAGTTTATCGGGGAAGGGGGGCCTCGCCGTCTACGAGCAGTACTTC
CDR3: CASSLSGKGGLAVYEQYF

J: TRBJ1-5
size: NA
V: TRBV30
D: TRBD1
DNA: TGTGCCTGGAGTACGGACAGGGGGGGTCAGCCCCAGCATTTT
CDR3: CAWSTDRGGQPQHF

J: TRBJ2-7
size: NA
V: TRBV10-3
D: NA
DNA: TGTGCCATCAGTGAGGACGGGATCTCCTACGAGCAGTACTTC
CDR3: CAISEDGISYEQYF

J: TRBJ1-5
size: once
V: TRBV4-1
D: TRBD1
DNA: TGCGCCAGCAGCCAACGAGGGACAGGGAGCAATCAGCCCCAGCATTTT
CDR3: CASSQRGTGSNQPQHF

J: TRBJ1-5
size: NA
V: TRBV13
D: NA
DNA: TGTGCCAGCAGCTTAGGTGGCGCTAACGATCAGCCCCAGCATTTT
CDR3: CASSLGGANDQPQHF

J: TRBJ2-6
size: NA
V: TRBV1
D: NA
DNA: TGCACCAGCAGACGTCCAGGTTTGTGCACAAATCGGGCCAACGTCCTGACTTTC
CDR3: CTSRRPGLCTNRANVLTF

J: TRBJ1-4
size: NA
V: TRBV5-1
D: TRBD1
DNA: TGCGCCAGCAGCTCAGGACAGGGTATGGAAAAACTGTTTTTT
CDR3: CASSSGQGMEKLFF

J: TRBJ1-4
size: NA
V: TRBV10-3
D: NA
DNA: TGTGCCACAGGCGGGGCAACTAATGAAAAACTGTTTTTT
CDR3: CATGGATNEKLFF

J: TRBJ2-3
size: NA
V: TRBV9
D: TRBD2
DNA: TGTGCCAGCAGCGTAGAGATAGCGGGAGGCACAGATACGCAGTATTTT
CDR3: CASSVEIAGGTDTQYF

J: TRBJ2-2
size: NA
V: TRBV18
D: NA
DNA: TGTGCCAGCTCACCACTGGAAACGGGAGTAGGCACCGGGGAGCTGTTTTTT
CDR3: CASSPLETGVGTGELFF

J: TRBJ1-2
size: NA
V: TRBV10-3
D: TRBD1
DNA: TGTGCCATCAGTCCCCGGGACAGGGGCACCGATGGCTACACCTTC
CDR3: CAISPRDRGTDGYTF

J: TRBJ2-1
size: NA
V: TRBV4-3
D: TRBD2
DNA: TGCGCCAGCAGCCAAGATGTCGGACTAGCGGGAGTTGAGCAGTTCTTC
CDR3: CASSQDVGLAGVEQFF

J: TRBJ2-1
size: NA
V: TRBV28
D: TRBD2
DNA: TGTGCCAGCAGTGGACTAGCGGGGCTAGGCGACTACAATGAGCAGTTCTTC
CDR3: CASSGLAGLGDYNEQFF

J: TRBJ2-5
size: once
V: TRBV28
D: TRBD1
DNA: TGTGCCAGCAGTCCCCACAACAGGGGAGAGACCCAGTACTTC
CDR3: CASSPHNRGETQYF

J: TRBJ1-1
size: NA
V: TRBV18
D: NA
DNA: TGTGCCAGTTTTATCAGTGGGGGAAGCACTGAAGCTTTCTTT
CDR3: CASFISGGSTEAFF

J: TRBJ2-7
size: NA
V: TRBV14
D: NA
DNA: TGTGCCAGCAGCCAAGTAGGCGCGCCATCGTTC
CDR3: CASSQVGAPSF

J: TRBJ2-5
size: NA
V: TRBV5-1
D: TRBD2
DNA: TGCGCCAGCACCCTAGGAGGGAGTGCCAGCGGGAGGGATGAGACCCAGTACTTC
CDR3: CASTLGGSASGRDETQYF

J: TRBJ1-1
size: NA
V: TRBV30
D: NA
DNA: TGTGCCTGGACTCGAGGGGGGGACACTGAAGCTTTCTTT
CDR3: CAWTRGGDTEAFF

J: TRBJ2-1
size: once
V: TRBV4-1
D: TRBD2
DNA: TGCGCCAGCAGCCAACCTCGGACTAGCGGAAACAATGAGCAGTTCTTC
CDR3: CASSQPRTSGNNEQFF

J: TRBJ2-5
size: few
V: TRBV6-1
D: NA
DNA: TGTGCCAGCATGAGGGCCCAAACGACAGGCGAGACCCAGTACTTC
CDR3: CASMRAQTTGETQYF